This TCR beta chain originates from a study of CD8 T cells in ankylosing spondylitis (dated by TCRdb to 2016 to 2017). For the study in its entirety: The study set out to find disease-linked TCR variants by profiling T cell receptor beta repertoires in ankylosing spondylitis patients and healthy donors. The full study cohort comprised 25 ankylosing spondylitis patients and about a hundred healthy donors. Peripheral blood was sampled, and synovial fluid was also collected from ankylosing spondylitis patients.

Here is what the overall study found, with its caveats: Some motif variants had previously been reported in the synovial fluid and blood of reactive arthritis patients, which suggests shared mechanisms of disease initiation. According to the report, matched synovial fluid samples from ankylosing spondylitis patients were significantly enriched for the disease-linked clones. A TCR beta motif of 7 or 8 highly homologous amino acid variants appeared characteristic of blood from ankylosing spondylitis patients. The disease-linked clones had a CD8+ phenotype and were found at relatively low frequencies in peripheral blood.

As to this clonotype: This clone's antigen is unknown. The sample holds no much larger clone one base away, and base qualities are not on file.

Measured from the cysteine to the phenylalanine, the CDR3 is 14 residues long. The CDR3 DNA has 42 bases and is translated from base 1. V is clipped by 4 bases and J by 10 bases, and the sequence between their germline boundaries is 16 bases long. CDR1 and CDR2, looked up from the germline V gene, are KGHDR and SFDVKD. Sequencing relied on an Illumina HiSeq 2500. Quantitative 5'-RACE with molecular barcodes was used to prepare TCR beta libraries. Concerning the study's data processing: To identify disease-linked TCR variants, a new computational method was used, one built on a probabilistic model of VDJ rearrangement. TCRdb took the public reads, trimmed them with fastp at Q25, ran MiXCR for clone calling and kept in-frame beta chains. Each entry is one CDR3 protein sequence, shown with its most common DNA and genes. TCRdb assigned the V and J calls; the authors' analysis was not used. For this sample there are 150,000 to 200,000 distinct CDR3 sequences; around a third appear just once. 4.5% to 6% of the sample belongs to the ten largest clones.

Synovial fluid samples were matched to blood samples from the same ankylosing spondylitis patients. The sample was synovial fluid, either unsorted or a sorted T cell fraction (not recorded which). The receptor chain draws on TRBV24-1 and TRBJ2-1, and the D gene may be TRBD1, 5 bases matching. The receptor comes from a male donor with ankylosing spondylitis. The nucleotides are TGTGCCACCAGTGACCCAGCAAGGAAGGGGGAGCAGTTCTTC. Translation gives CATSDPARKGEQFF.